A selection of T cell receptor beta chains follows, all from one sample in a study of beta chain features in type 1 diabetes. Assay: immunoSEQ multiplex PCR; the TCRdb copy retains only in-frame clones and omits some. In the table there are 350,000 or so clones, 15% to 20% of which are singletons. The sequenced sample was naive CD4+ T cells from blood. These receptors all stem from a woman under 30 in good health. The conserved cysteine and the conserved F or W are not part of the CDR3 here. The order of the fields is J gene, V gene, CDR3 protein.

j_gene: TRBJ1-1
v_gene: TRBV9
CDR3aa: ASSGGVGGNTEAF

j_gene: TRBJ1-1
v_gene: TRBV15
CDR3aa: ATSREGTGNTEAF

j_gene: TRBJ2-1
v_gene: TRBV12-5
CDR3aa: ASGSPGTGVVNEQF

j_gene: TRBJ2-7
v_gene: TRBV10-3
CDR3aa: AISDQGAREQY

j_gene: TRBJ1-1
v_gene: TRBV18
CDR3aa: ASSPDRDTEAF

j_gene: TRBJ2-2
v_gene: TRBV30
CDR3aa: AWSTGNTGELF

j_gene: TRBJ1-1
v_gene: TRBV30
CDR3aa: AWSPPIGTEAF

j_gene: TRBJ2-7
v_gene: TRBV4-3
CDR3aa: ASSQDLRGNEQY

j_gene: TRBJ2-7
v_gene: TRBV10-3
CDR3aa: ATRLVSSYEQY

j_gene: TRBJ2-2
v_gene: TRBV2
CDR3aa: ASSEQGLNTGELF

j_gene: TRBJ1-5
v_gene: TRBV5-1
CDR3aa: ASSLGDWGGSQPQH